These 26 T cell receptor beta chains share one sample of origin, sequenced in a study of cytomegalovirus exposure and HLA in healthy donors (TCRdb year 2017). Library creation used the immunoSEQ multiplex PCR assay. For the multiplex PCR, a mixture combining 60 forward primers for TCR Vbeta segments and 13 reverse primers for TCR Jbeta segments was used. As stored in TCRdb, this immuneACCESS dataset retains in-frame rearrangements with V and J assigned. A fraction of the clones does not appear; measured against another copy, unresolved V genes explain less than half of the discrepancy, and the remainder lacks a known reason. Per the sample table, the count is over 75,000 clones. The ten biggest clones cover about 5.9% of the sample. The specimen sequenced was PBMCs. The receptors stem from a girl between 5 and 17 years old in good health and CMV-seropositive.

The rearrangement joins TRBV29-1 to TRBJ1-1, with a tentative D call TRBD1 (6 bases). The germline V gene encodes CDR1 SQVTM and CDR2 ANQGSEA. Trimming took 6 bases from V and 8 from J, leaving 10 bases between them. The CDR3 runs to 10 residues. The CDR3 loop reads CSVSGTEAFF. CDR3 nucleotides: TGCAGCGTATCTGGGACAGAAGCTTTCTTT. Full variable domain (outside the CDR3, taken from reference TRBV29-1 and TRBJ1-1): SAVISQKPSRDICQRGTSLTIQCQVDSQVTMMFWYRQQPGQSLTLIATANQGSEATYESGFVIDKFPISRPNLTFSTLTVSNMSPEDSSIYLCSVSGTEAFFGQGTRLTVV.

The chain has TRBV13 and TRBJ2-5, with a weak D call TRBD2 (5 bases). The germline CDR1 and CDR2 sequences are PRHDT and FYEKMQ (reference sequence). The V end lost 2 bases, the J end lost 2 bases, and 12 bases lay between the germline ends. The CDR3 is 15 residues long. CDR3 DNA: TGTGCCAGCAGCTTACGCACCGGGAATCAAGAGACCCAGTACTTC. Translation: CASSLRTGNQETQYF.

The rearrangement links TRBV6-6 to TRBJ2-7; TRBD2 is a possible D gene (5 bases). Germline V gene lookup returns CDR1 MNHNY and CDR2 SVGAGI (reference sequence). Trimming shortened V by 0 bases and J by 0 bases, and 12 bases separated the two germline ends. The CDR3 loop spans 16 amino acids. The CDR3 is CASSYSMRAGSYEQYV. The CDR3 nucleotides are TGTGCCAGCAGTTACTCGATGAGGGCGGGCTCCTACGAGCAGTACGTC.

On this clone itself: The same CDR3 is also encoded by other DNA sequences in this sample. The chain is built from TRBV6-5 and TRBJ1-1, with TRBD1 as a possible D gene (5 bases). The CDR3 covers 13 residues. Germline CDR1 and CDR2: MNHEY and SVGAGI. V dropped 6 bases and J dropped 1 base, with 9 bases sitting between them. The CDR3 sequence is CASRWDSNTEAFF. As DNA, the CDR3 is TGTGCCAGCAGATGGGACTCGAACACTGAAGCTTTCTTT.

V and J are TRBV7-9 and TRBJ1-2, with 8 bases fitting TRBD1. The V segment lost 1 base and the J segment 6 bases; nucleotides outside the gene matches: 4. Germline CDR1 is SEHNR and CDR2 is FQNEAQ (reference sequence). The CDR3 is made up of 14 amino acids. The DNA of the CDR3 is TGTGCCAGCAGCTTAGAACCGGGACAGGATGGCTACACCTTC. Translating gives CASSLEPGQDGYTF.

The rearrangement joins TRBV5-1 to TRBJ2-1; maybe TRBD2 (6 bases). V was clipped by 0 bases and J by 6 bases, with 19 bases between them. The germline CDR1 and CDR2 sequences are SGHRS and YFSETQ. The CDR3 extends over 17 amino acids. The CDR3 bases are TGCGCCAGCAGCTTGGACCCGGGACTGGGGGTGTCCAATGAGCAGTTCTTC. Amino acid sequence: CASSLDPGLGVSNEQFF.

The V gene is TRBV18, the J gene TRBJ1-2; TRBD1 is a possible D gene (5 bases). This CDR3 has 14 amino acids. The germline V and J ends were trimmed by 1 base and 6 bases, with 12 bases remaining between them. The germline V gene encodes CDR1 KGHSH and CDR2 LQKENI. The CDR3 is CASSPLPGSNGYTF. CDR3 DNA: TGTGCCAGCTCACCACTTCCAGGGTCGAATGGCTACACCTTC.

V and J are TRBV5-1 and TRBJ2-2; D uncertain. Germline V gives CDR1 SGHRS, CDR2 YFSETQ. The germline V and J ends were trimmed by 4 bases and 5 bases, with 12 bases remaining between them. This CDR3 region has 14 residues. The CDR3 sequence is CASSSGLGTGELFF. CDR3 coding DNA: TGCGCCAGCAGCAGTGGTCTCGGGACCGGGGAGCTGTTTTTT.

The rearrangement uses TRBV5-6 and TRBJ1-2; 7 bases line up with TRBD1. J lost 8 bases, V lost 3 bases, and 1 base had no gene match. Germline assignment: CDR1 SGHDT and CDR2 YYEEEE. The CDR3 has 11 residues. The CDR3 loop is CASSSDRGYTF. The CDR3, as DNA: TGTGCCAGCAGCTCGGACAGGGGCTACACCTTC.

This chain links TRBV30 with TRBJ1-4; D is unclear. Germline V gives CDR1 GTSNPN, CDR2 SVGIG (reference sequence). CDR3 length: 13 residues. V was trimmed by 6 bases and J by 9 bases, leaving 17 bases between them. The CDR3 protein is CACREREKKKLFF. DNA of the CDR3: TGTGCCTGCCGGGAAAGGGAGAAGAAAAAACTGTTTTTT.

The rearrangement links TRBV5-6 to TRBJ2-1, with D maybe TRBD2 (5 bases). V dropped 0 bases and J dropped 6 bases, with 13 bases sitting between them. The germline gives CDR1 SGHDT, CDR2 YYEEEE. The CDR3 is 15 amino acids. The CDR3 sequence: CASSLVRESSNEQFF. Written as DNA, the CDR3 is TGTGCCAGCAGCTTGGTGAGGGAAAGTAGCAATGAGCAGTTCTTC.

CDR3 coding DNA: TGCGCCAGCAGCCAAGAAGGAGAAGGAGGGGGCGGTTATGGCTACACCTTC. It encodes CASSQEGEGGGGYGYTF. The genes are TRBV4-1 and TRBJ1-2, with 7 bases matching TRBD1. Germline loops: CDR1 MGHRA, CDR2 YSYEKL. Trimming cost V 0 bases and J 5 bases; bases outside gene matches: 12. The CDR3 runs to 17 residues.

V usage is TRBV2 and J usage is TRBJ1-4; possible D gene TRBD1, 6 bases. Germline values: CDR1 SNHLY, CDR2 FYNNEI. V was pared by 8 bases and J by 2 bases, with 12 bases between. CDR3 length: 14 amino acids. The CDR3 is CASSGQGTNEKLFF. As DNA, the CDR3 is TGTGCCAGCTCTGGGCAGGGGACTAATGAAAAACTGTTTTTT.

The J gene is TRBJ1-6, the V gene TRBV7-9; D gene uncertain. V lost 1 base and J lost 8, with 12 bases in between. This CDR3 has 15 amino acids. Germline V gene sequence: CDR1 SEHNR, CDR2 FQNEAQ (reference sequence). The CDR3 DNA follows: TGTGCCAGCAGCTTAGGGAGCAGAGACTATTCACCCCTCCACTTT. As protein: CASSLGSRDYSPLHF.

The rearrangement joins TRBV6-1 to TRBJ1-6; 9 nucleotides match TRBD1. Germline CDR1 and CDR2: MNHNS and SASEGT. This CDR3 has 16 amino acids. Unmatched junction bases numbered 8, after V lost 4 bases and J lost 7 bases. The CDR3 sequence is CASSAAGTGLNSPLHF. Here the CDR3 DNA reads TGTGCCAGCAGTGCCGCCGGGACAGGGCTCAATTCACCCCTCCACTTT.

In DNA, the CDR3 is TGTGCCAGCAGCTTACAGGGGCTGAACACTGAAGCTTTCTTT. Translation: CASSLQGLNTEAFF. This chain links TRBV11-3 with TRBJ1-1; possible D gene TRBD1, 6 bases. V was shortened by 2 bases and J by 0 bases, with 7 bases between the two germline ends. This CDR3 comprises 14 residues. Germline CDR1 and CDR2: SGHNT and YENEEA. Complete variable domain (other parts from reference TRBV11-3 and TRBJ1-1): EAGVVQSPRYKIIEKKQPVAFWCNPISGHNTLYWYLQNLGQGPELLIRYENEEAVDDSQLPKDRFSAERLKGVDSTLKIQPAELGDSAVYLCASSLQGLNTEAFFGQGTRLTVV.

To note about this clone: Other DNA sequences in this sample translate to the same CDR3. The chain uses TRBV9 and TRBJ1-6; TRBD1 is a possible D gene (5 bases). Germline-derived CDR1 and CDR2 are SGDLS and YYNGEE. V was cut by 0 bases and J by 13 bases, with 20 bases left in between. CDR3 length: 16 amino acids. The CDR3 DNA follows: TGTGCCAGCAGCGTAGGCGGGGCGGAGAACTATTTTCCCCTCCACTTT. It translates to CASSVGGAENYFPLHF.

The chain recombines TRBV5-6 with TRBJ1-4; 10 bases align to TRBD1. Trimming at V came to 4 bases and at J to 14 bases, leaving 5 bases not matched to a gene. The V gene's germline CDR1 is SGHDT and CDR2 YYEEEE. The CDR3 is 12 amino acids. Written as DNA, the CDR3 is TGTGCCAGCAGCACCTGGACAGGGGGGCTGTTTTTT. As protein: CASSTWTGGLFF.

In DNA form, the CDR3 reads TGTGCCAGCCTCCGGGACAGGGTGTATGGCTACACCTTC. This codes for CASLRDRVYGYTF. V usage is TRBV28 and J usage is TRBJ1-2; 9 bases agree with TRBD1. The CDR3 runs 13 residues. Germline lookup yields CDR1 MDHEN and CDR2 SYDVKM. J was trimmed by 5 bases and V by 8 bases; bases with no gene match: 6.

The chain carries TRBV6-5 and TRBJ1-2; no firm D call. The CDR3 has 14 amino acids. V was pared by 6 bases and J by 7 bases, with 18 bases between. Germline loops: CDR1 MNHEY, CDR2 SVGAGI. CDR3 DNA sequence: TGTGCCAGCAGCCCCCTTTTGACCCGCGGTGGCTACACCTTC. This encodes CASSPLLTRGGYTF.

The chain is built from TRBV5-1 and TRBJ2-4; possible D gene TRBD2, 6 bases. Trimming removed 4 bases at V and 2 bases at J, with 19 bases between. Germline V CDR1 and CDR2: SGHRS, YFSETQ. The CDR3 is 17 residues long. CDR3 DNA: TGCGCCAGCAGCGTGGTTCCCCCCACTAGCCCCAAAAACATTCAGTACTTC. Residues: CASSVVPPTSPKNIQYF.

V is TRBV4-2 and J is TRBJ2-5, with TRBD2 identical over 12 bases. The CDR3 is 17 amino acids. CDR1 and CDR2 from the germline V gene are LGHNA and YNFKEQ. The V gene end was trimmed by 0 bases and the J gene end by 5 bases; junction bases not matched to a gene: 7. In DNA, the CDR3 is TGTGCCAGCAGCCAAGAACTAGCGGGGGGAGTCAAGGAGACCCAGTACTTC. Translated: CASSQELAGGVKETQYF.

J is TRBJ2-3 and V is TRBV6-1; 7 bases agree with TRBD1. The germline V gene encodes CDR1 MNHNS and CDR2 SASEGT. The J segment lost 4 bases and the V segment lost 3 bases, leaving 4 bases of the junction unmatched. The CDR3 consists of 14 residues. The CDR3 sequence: CASSETGKADTQYF. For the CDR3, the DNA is TGTGCCAGCAGTGAGACAGGGAAGGCAGATACGCAGTATTTT.

The chain's CDR3 is CASSQFPDPYRTGSQETQYF. The CDR3 DNA reads as TGCGCCAGCAGCCAATTCCCTGACCCGTACCGGACAGGGAGTCAAGAGACCCAGTACTTC. This chain links TRBV4-3 with TRBJ2-5; 8 bases are a match to TRBD1. The trim removed 2 bases at V and 2 bases at J, leaving 19 bases unmatched. The length of the CDR3 is 20 residues. The germline V gene encodes CDR1 LGHNA and CDR2 YSLEER.

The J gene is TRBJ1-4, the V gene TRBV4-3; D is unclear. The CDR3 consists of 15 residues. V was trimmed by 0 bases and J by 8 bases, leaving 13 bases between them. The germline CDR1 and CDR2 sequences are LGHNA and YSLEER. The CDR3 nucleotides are TGCGCCAGCAGCCAAGATGTCCAACACGTGGAAAAACTGTTTTTT. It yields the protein CASSQDVQHVEKLFF.

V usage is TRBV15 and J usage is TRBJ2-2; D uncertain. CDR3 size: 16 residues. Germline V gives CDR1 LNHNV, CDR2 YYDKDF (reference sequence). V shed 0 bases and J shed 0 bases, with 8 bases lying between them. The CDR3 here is CATSREVSANTGELFF. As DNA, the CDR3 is TGTGCCACCAGCAGAGAGGTGAGCGCGAACACCGGGGAGCTGTTTTTT.